The 9 T cell receptor beta chains presented below share a single source sample, sequenced in a study of neurological immune-mediated disorders. MiXCR, applied by TCRdb to the 5' RACE reads, yields one record per CDR3 protein. The sample includes tens of thousands of distinct CDR3 sequences, about 16% of them seen just once. The time point denotes: technical triplicate 3. The specimen was CD4+ T cells from blood. These receptors originate from a female donor with HTLV-1-associated myelopathy (HAM/TSP).

This clonotype has at least ten counts. The chain recombines TRBV12-5 with TRBJ2-1, with D tentatively TRBD1 (6 bases). The CDR3 covers 13 residues. Trimming removed 1 base at V and 10 bases at J, with 11 bases between. Germline V gene sequence: CDR1 LGHNT, CDR2 FRNRAP. The CDR3: CASGLGFDREQFF. The CDR3 DNA reads TGTGCTAGTGGTTTGGGCTTCGACAGGGAGCAGTTCTTC.

This clonotype was detected ten times or more. The chain is built from TRBV7-3 and TRBJ2-2; 12 nucleotides match TRBD2. The CDR3 has 14 amino acids. CDR1 is SGHTA and CDR2 is FQGTGA in the germline V gene. With 5 bases clipped from V and 5 bases from J, the junction kept 0 bases outside the gene matches. CDR3 in amino acids: CASSGLAGTGELFF. DNA for the CDR3: TGTGCCAGCAGCGGACTAGCGGGGACCGGGGAGCTGTTTTTT.

Many counts were recorded for this clonotype. The chain carries TRBV5-1 and TRBJ1-6, with D possibly being TRBD1 (6 bases). The CDR3 runs 15 residues. Trimming cost V 2 bases and J 5 bases, with 11 bases left between them. Germline assignment: CDR1 SGHRS and CDR2 YFSETQ. CDR3 nucleotides: TGCGCCAGCAGCTTTGAAGGGGGACATAATTCACCCCTCCACTTT. It translates to CASSFEGGHNSPLHF.

This clonotype occurred many times. V usage is TRBV6-5 and J usage is TRBJ2-5, with 7 bases identical to TRBD2. Per the germline V gene, CDR1 is MNHEY and CDR2 is SVGAGI. J lost 2 bases, V lost 0 bases, and 9 bases had no gene match. This CDR3 is 17 amino acids long. CDR3 sequence reads: CASSYSRFGGRQETQYF. CDR3 DNA: TGTGCCAGCAGTTACTCGAGATTCGGGGGGAGACAAGAGACCCAGTACTTC.

This clonotype was observed at least ten times. The J gene is TRBJ2-2, the V gene TRBV20-1, with 9 bases fitting TRBD1. The CDR3 is made up of 17 amino acids. J gave up 3 bases and V 0 bases, and 8 bases lay outside the gene matches. CDR1 is DFQATT, CDR2 SNEGSKA, per germline (reference sequence). As DNA, the CDR3 is TGCAGTGCTAGAGATTTCGGACAGGGGAGTGACACCGGGGAGCTGTTTTTT. It translates to CSARDFGQGSDTGELFF.

Concerning this clonotype itself: One end of the junction is discordant with germline, which a read error may explain. The genes are TRBV20-1 and TRBJ2-3; tentatively, D is TRBD2 (5 bases). Germline assignment: CDR1 DFQATT and CDR2 SNEGSKA (reference sequence). The CDR3 is 16 amino acids. The DNA for the CDR3 is TGCAGTGCTATTCGCCTCGGCGTGGAGGTCACATATACGCAGTATTTT. This gives the protein CSAIRLGVEVTYTQYF.

This clonotype was detected many times. J is TRBJ2-1 and V is TRBV20-1; maybe TRBD2 (7 bases). With 6 bases removed from V and 2 bases from J, the gap between germline ends came to 32 bases. In germline, CDR1 is DFQATT, CDR2 SNEGSKA (reference sequence). The CDR3 runs to 20 residues. This chain's CDR3 is CSAPSRSAGAPPNAYNEQFF. The CDR3 DNA follows: TGCAGTGCCCCCAGCCGCTCCGCGGGGGCCCCACCAAACGCCTACAATGAGCAGTTCTTC.

Details on this clonotype: The junction departs from germline at one end; a sequencing error may be responsible. The chain employs TRBV5-4 and TRBJ1-1; 9 bases align to TRBD1. CDR3 length: 17 residues. The germline V gene has CDR1 SGHNT and CDR2 YYREEE (reference sequence). The CDR3 DNA is TGTGCCAGCAGCTTGCTGGGACAGGGAAAGGCGAACACTAAAGCTTTCTTT. Residues: CASSLLGQGKANTKAFF.

The chain has TRBV6-4 and TRBJ1-5, with 7 bases that match TRBD1. Germline-derived CDR1 and CDR2 are MRHNA and SNTAGT. This CDR3 comprises 17 residues. Trimming at V came to 7 bases and at J to 1 base, leaving 13 bases not matched to a gene. DNA of the CDR3: TGTGCCAGCAAACCCACCAGGGGGAAGTTGAGCAATCAGCCCCAGCATTTT. Translated, it gives CASKPTRGKLSNQPQHF.